These 20 T cell receptor beta chains were all obtained from the same sample, sequenced in a study of vaccination and CD4 T cells after COVID-19. TCRdb re-derived calls from the PCR reads in MiXCR, one entry per CDR3 protein. The sample holds 25,000 or so distinct CDR3 sequences, approximately 48% seen once. Specified time point: late sampling 161 to 241 days after vaccination in a few convalescent patients. This specimen consisted of CD4+ T cells from blood, obtained about 7 months after SARS-CoV-2 vaccination. These receptor sequences come from a human donor who had recovered from COVID-19.

The J gene is TRBJ1-2, the V gene TRBV20-1; a weak D match, TRBD1 (5 bases). The germline V gene has CDR1 DFQATT and CDR2 SNEGSKA (reference sequence). This CDR3 is built from 12 residues. Trimming removed 7 bases from V and 6 bases from J, with 15 bases in between. CDR3 sequence (DNA): TGCAGTGTAAGGGACGGGGTGGATGGCTACACCTTC. As protein: CSVRDGVDGYTF.

This clonotype was seen more than once but under ten times. This rearrangement joins TRBV6-1 to TRBJ2-3; D is possibly TRBD1 (5 bases). CDR3 size: 14 residues. V lost 3 bases, J lost 4 bases, and 11 bases lay in between. Looked up from germline, CDR1 is MNHNS and CDR2 is SASEGT. CDR3 bases: TGTGCCAGCAGTGATCAGGGTGGCGCAGATACGCAGTATTTT. As protein: CASSDQGGADTQYF.

This clonotype was seen more than once but under ten times. The CDR3 DNA sequence: TGCAGTGCTAGCCGGGAGGCACGCACAGATACGCAGTATTTT. It codes for CSASREARTDTQYF. The V gene is TRBV20-1, the J gene TRBJ2-3; 7 nucleotides align to TRBD2. With 3 bases clipped from V and 1 base from J, the junction kept 4 bases outside the gene matches. Germline V lookup: CDR1 DFQATT, CDR2 SNEGSKA (reference sequence). There are 14 residues in the CDR3.

This rearrangement joins TRBV20-1 to TRBJ2-3; 13 nucleotides match TRBD2. Unmatched junction bases numbered 15, after V lost 6 bases and J lost 0 bases. This CDR3 region has 19 residues. CDR1 and CDR2 from the germline V gene are DFQATT and SNEGSKA (reference sequence). The CDR3 sequence: CSARLNPGLAGTSTDTQYF. The CDR3, as DNA: TGCAGTGCCCGACTAAACCCGGGACTAGCGGGAACTAGCACAGATACGCAGTATTTT.

The chain links TRBV15 to TRBJ1-2, with D uncertain. The CDR3 covers 14 residues. The germline gives CDR1 LNHNV, CDR2 YYDKDF (reference sequence). V was cut by 1 base and J by 0 bases, with 6 bases left in between. For the CDR3, the DNA is TGTGCCACCAGCAGAGGGGTTACTAACTATGGCTACACCTTC. Translating it yields CATSRGVTNYGYTF.

This chain connects TRBV25-1 to TRBJ1-6; D call uncertain. The germline gives CDR1 MGHDK, CDR2 SYGVNS. Trimming stripped 6 bases from V and 9 bases from J, with 18 bases between. The CDR3 has 15 amino acids. The CDR3, as DNA: TGTGCCAGCAGCCCACCGGAGCAGGATAGTTCACCCCTCCACTTT. Translated, it gives CASSPPEQDSSPLHF.

This clonotype was picked up a small number of times. This chain joins TRBV19 and TRBJ1-5; the D gene is possibly TRBD1 (5 bases). The germline V gene encodes CDR1 LNHDA and CDR2 SQIVND (reference sequence). V dropped 9 bases and J dropped 6 bases, with 18 bases sitting between them. This CDR3 spans 14 amino acids. DNA of the CDR3: TGTGCCAGCGCCTCGTTGGGGGGAGGTCAGCCCCAGCATTTT. Amino acids: CASASLGGGQPQHF.

This clonotype came up a few times. This chain uses TRBV20-1 with TRBJ1-5, with a tentative D call TRBD1 (6 bases). Looked up from germline, CDR1 is DFQATT and CDR2 is SNEGSKA (reference sequence). The V and J ends lost 5 bases and 0 bases respectively, with 14 bases between them. There are 15 residues in the CDR3. CDR3 amino acids: CSAATGDYSNQPQHF. DNA for the CDR3: TGCAGTGCTGCGACAGGTGATTATAGCAATCAGCCCCAGCATTTT.

The gene calls are TRBV7-6 and TRBJ2-3, with 8 positions matching TRBD2. Germline V lookup: CDR1 SGHVS, CDR2 FNYEAQ. V shed 6 bases and J 5 bases; nucleotides not matched to a gene: 13. This CDR3 comprises 16 residues. In DNA form, the CDR3 reads TGTGCCAGCAGTTTAACCCCGGGGGGGAGTCAAGATACGCAGTATTTT. This sequence encodes CASSLTPGGSQDTQYF. The variable domain in full, with the rest retrieved from reference TRBV7-6 and TRBJ2-3, is GAGVSQSPRYKVTKRGQDVALRCDPISGHVSLYWYRQALGQGPEFLTYFNYEAQQDKSGLPNDRFSAERPEGSISTLTIQRTEQRDSAMYRCASSLTPGGSQDTQYFGPGTRLTVL.

This clonotype was observed a handful of times. DNA for the CDR3: TGCAGTGCCCAGCGGGAGGGGAACACCGGGGAGCTGTTTTTT. Translated, it gives CSAQREGNTGELFF. The V and J genes are TRBV20-1 and TRBJ2-2; the match to TRBD2 covers 10 bases. CDR1 is DFQATT, CDR2 SNEGSKA, per germline (reference sequence). The CDR3 extends over 14 amino acids. Trimming removed 6 bases from V and 1 base from J; junction bases left unmatched: 2.

This clonotype occurred once. V usage is TRBV7-9 and J usage is TRBJ2-3; 7 nucleotides align to TRBD1. In germline, CDR1 is SEHNR, CDR2 FQNEAQ (reference sequence). CDR3 length: 15 amino acids. V was clipped by 5 bases and J by 0 bases; unmatched bases: 5. The CDR3 nucleotides are TGTGCCAGCAGCGAATCGACAGGGAGCACAGATACGCAGTATTTT. This encodes CASSESTGSTDTQYF. The full variable domain, in which reference TRBV7-9 and TRBJ2-3 provide the parts outside the CDR3, is DTGVSQNPRHKITKRGQNVTFRCDPISEHNRLYWYRQTLGQGPEFLTYFQNEAQLEKSRLLSDRFSAERPKGSFSTLEIQRTEQGDSAMYLCASSESTGSTDTQYFGPGTRLTVL.

This rearrangement joins TRBV6-1 to TRBJ2-3; D not resolved. Trimming took off 4 bases at V and 0 bases at J, with 8 bases between the two ends. This CDR3 region has 14 residues. The germline CDR1 and CDR2 sequences are MNHNS and SASEGT. CDR3 nucleotide sequence: TGTGCCAGCAGTGTACAGAAGAGCACAGATACGCAGTATTTT. It is translated as CASSVQKSTDTQYF.

This clonotype was counted a single time. The CDR3: CASSPGTFQETQYF. The CDR3 DNA reads as TGCGCCAGCAGCCCCGGGACTTTCCAAGAGACCCAGTACTTC. V is TRBV5-1 and J is TRBJ2-5, with D possibly being TRBD2 (6 bases). This CDR3 comprises 14 residues. The germline gives CDR1 SGHRS, CDR2 YFSETQ. V was clipped by 4 bases and J by 1 base, with 11 bases between them.

V gene TRBV27 combines with J gene TRBJ1-3; no clear D. With 2 bases removed from V and 4 bases from J, the gap between germline ends came to 12 bases. The germline V gene encodes CDR1 MNHEY and CDR2 SMNVEV (reference sequence). The CDR3 contains 15 residues. CDR3 loop: CASSLMAVDGNTIYF. The DNA for the CDR3 is TGTGCCAGCAGTTTAATGGCAGTCGACGGAAACACCATATATTTT.

The J gene is TRBJ2-2, the V gene TRBV6-1, with TRBD2 identical over 9 bases. V was clipped by 4 bases and J by 9 bases; unmatched bases: 9. The germline V gene encodes CDR1 MNHNS and CDR2 SASEGT. The CDR3 totals 15 residues. The CDR3 spells CASSVNSGGYRELFF. Written as DNA, the CDR3 is TGTGCCAGCAGTGTTAATAGCGGGGGATACCGGGAGCTGTTTTTT.

This chain links TRBV20-1 with TRBJ1-5, with a tentative D call TRBD1 (5 bases). The CDR3 runs to 14 residues. Germline V gene lookup returns CDR1 DFQATT and CDR2 SNEGSKA (reference sequence). The germline V and J ends were trimmed by 6 bases and 3 bases, with 15 bases remaining between them. CDR3 nucleotides: TGCAGTGCGAGCCCGGGGGTGAACAATCAGCCCCAGCATTTT. Translating gives CSASPGVNNQPQHF.

The chain joins TRBV4-1 to TRBJ2-5; 7 bases line up with TRBD1. Trimming at V came to 4 bases and at J to 3 bases, leaving 11 bases not matched to a gene. CDR3 size: 16 residues. Looked up from germline, CDR1 is MGHRA and CDR2 is YSYEKL. CDR3 DNA sequence: TGCGCCAGCAGCCGAACGGGACAGTGGGGAGAAGAGACCCAGTACTTC. Translation: CASSRTGQWGEETQYF.

The V and J genes are TRBV7-9 and TRBJ2-7, with 9 positions matching TRBD2. This CDR3 comprises 15 residues. Germline assignment: CDR1 SEHNR and CDR2 FQNEAQ (reference sequence). The trim removed 5 bases at V and 0 bases at J, leaving 5 bases unmatched. In nucleotides, the CDR3 is TGTGCCAGCAGCCGCCTAGCGGGGAGCTCCTACGAGCAGTACTTC. It translates to CASSRLAGSSYEQYF.

The rearrangement links TRBV19 to TRBJ2-1; no clear D gene. This CDR3 comprises 13 residues. V lost 4 bases, J lost 4 bases, and 8 bases lay in between. Per germline, CDR1 LNHDA and CDR2 SQIVND (reference sequence). CDR3 region: CASSTEAYNEQFF. CDR3 coding DNA: TGTGCCAGTAGTACCGAGGCATACAATGAGCAGTTCTTC.

This clonotype has a handful of counts. The chain employs TRBV27 and TRBJ2-7; tentative D call: TRBD2 (6 bases). Germline V gives CDR1 MNHEY, CDR2 SMNVEV (reference sequence). Trimming took off 5 bases at V and 4 bases at J, with 15 bases between the two ends. This CDR3 has 14 amino acids. The CDR3, as DNA: TGTGCCAGCAGTCTCAAGCGAGGAGGGTACGAGCAGTACTTC. This translates into CASSLKRGGYEQYF.